Listed here are 27 T cell receptor beta chains from one sample, sequenced in a study of T-cell reconstitution after alpha-beta-depleted transplantation in children. Unique molecular identifiers were incorporated when the TCRbeta library was constructed. TCRdb re-analysed the PCR reads in MiXCR, keeping a single row per CDR3 protein. Of 540,000 or so distinct CDR3 sequences listed, approximately 22% were seen once; the top ten hold 13% to 15%. The specimen was PBMCs, mostly from graft donor cells, collected 360 days after TCRalphabeta/CD19-depleted stem cell transplant. These receptors were taken from a boy in the first two years of life who had a stem cell transplant for acute myeloid leukemia, so the T cells may come from the graft donor.

Ten or more counts support this clonotype. V and J are TRBV4-3 and TRBJ2-5, with D perhaps assigned TRBD1 or TRBD2 (5 bases each). V lost 0 bases and J lost 5, with 16 bases in between. The CDR3 sequence is 16 residues long. Germline-derived CDR1 and CDR2 are LGHNA and YSLEER. This chain's CDR3 is CASSQDVRAGTETQYF. The CDR3 DNA reads TGCGCCAGCAGCCAAGACGTTCGGGCAGGGACGGAGACCCAGTACTTC.

This clonotype was counted only a few times. The chain joins TRBV6-5 to TRBJ1-2, with 8 bases fitting TRBD1. Germline V CDR1 and CDR2: MNHEY, SVGAGI. The V and J ends lost 4 bases and 3 bases, in that order; junction bases with no gene match: 1. This CDR3 spans 13 amino acids. CDR3: CASSSGGHYGYTF. CDR3 bases: TGTGCCAGCAGTTCAGGGGGCCACTATGGCTACACCTTC.

The chain employs TRBV6-1 and TRBJ2-7, with D maybe TRBD1 (7 bases). The CDR3 is 13 amino acids. Germline CDR1 is MNHNS and CDR2 is SASEGT. Trimming took off 6 bases at V and 3 bases at J, with 12 bases between the two ends. CDR3 loop: CASRPQGGYEQYF. In nucleotides, the CDR3 is TGTGCCAGCAGGCCCCAGGGGGGCTACGAGCAGTACTTC.

This chain uses TRBV6-5 with TRBJ1-1, with 7 bases aligning to TRBD1. V gave up 5 bases and J gave up 10 bases; unmatched junction bases: 7. Germline V gene data show CDR1 as MNHEY and CDR2 as SVGAGI. The CDR3 consists of 12 residues. The CDR3 region is CASSLTGVTAFF. Here the CDR3 DNA reads TGTGCCAGCAGTCTAACAGGGGTGACAGCTTTCTTT.

Many counts were recorded for this clonotype. The genes are TRBV20-1 and TRBJ2-7; maybe TRBD1 (5 bases). The germline V gene encodes CDR1 DFQATT and CDR2 SNEGSKA (reference sequence). Trimming removed 3 bases at V and 3 bases at J, with 21 bases between. This CDR3 comprises 16 residues. DNA for the CDR3: TGCAGTGCTAGGACAGAGGCCTCCCAAGCCGGCTACGAGCAGTACGTC. Its translation: CSARTEASQAGYEQYV.

This clonotype was seen a few times. The gene calls are TRBV6-5 and TRBJ1-5; the D is unclear. This CDR3 region has 14 residues. Germline V gene lookup returns CDR1 MNHEY and CDR2 SVGAGI. With 0 bases removed from V and 3 bases from J, the gap between germline ends came to 6 bases. Here the CDR3 reads CASSYSQFNQPQHF. In DNA, the CDR3 is TGTGCCAGCAGTTACTCGCAGTTCAATCAGCCCCAGCATTTT.

This clonotype was detected many times. In DNA, the CDR3 is TGTGCCAGCGGACCCGACAGGGGGCCCTACAATGAGCAGTTCTTC. Amino acid sequence: CASGPDRGPYNEQFF. The chain carries TRBV12-3 or TRBV12-4 and TRBJ2-1; TRBD1 matches at 10 bases. V was clipped by 8 bases and J by 2 bases; unmatched bases: 6. CDR3 size: 15 residues.

The chain couples TRBV7-9 to TRBJ2-6, with D perhaps being TRBD1 or TRBD2 (6 bases each). The germline V gene has CDR1 SEHNR and CDR2 FQNEAQ (reference sequence). V lost 5 bases, J lost 0 bases, and 14 bases lay in between. The CDR3 runs to 17 residues. Here the CDR3 reads CASSIKGGRSGANVLTF. As DNA, the CDR3 is TGTGCCAGCAGCATCAAAGGGGGGCGCTCTGGGGCCAACGTCCTGACTTTC.

Ten or more counts support this clonotype. The chain joins TRBV29-1 to TRBJ2-7, with a tentative D call TRBD1 (6 bases). The CDR3 is 14 amino acids. V shed 5 bases and J shed 1 base, with 15 bases lying between them. The germline CDR1 and CDR2 sequences are SQVTM and ANQGSEA. This CDR3 reads CSVRHRQDSYEQYF. Here the CDR3 DNA reads TGCAGCGTTCGACACCGACAGGATTCCTACGAGCAGTACTTC.

This clonotype was picked up a small number of times. The chain joins TRBV9 to TRBJ1-6; 8 bases agree with TRBD1. The J segment lost 7 bases and the V segment lost 0 bases, leaving 6 bases of the junction unmatched. This CDR3 has 16 amino acids. The germline V gene has CDR1 SGDLS and CDR2 YYNGEE. CDR3 bases: TGTGCCAGCAGCGTAGGCCAGGGGGCAGAAAATTCACCCCTCCACTTT. As protein: CASSVGQGAENSPLHF.

This clonotype came up a few times. This sequence joins TRBV12-3 or TRBV12-4 and TRBJ1-3, with 10 nucleotides matching TRBD1. The CDR3 length is 15 residues. V gave up 1 base and J gave up 6 bases; unmatched junction bases: 3. The CDR3 reads CASSLVGTGVNTIYF. Here the CDR3 DNA reads TGTGCCAGCAGTTTAGTGGGGACAGGGGTAAACACCATATATTTT.

The chain is built from TRBV15 and TRBJ2-1, with 9 bases identical to TRBD1. The germline V gene encodes CDR1 LNHNV and CDR2 YYDKDF (reference sequence). Unmatched junction bases numbered 13, after V lost 1 base and J lost 15 bases. This CDR3 spans 15 amino acids. In DNA, the CDR3 is TGTGCCACCAGCAGAGTCGTTTCGGGGGGACAGGGACTGTTCTTC. Translated: CATSRVVSGGQGLFF.

This clonotype came up a few times. The rearrangement joins TRBV10-3 to TRBJ1-2; D unclear. The CDR3 contains 13 residues. Trimming pared 5 bases from V and 0 bases from J, leaving 7 bases between. Germline CDR1 and CDR2: ENHRY and SYGVKD. The CDR3 region has the DNA TGTGCCATCAGTACTTCACCTAACTATGGCTACACCTTC. Translation gives CAISTSPNYGYTF.

The chain couples TRBV7-9 to TRBJ2-7; TRBD1 or TRBD2 may be the D gene (5 bases each). Germline-derived CDR1 and CDR2 are SEHNR and FQNEAQ (reference sequence). V was trimmed by 5 bases and J by 0 bases, leaving 11 bases between them. The CDR3 spans 14 residues. DNA of the CDR3: TGTGCCAGCAGCGGGGGACCTAGCTCCTACGAGCAGTACTTC. Protein product: CASSGGPSSYEQYF.

This clonotype was counted between two and nine times. V usage is TRBV5-1 and J usage is TRBJ1-6; no firm D call. Germline values: CDR1 SGHRS, CDR2 YFSETQ. The V end was cut by 2 bases, the J end by 5 bases, with 20 bases between. This CDR3 has 18 amino acids. As DNA, the CDR3 is TGCGCCAGCAGCTTCGTAGGATCATTAGAATCCAATAATTCACCCCTCCACTTT. Its protein is CASSFVGSLESNNSPLHF. Looking up the rest from reference TRBV5-1 and TRBJ1-6 gives the full variable domain: KAGVTQTPRYLIKTRGQQVTLSCSPISGHRSVSWYQQTPGQGLQFLFEYFSETQRNKGNFPGRFSGRQFSNSRSEMNVSTLELGDSALYLCASSFVGSLESNNSPLHFGNGTRLTVT.

The chain is built from TRBV6-5 and TRBJ2-7; D may be TRBD1 (6 bases). V lost 4 bases, J lost 5 bases, and 9 bases lay in between. Germline V gives CDR1 MNHEY, CDR2 SVGAGI. CDR3 length: 12 amino acids. The CDR3 DNA sequence: TGTGCCAGCAGTTCACAGGGACACGAGCAGTACTTC. Protein sequence: CASSSQGHEQYF.

The sample holds many counts of this clonotype. The genes are TRBV11-2 and TRBJ2-4; 8 nucleotides line up with TRBD1. The CDR3 runs to 16 residues. CDR1 and CDR2 from the germline V gene are SGHAT and FQNNGV. V lost 5 bases and J lost 1; bases outside the gene matches: 7. The CDR3 spells CASSPRTGLAKNIQYF. The DNA for the CDR3 is TGTGCCAGCAGCCCCCGGACAGGGCTGGCCAAAAACATTCAGTACTTC.

V usage is TRBV20-1 and J usage is TRBJ2-3; 9 bases line up with TRBD1. CDR1 is DFQATT, CDR2 SNEGSKA, per germline (reference sequence). Trimming cost V 5 bases and J 3 bases; bases outside gene matches: 15. CDR3 size: 17 residues. CDR3 region: CSAPPSYRGPWTDTQYF. Written as DNA, the CDR3 is TGCAGTGCTCCTCCCAGCTACAGGGGGCCTTGGACAGATACGCAGTATTTT.

The sample holds a few counts of this clonotype. As DNA, the CDR3 is TGCGCCAGCAAACGGGACTCTGGGGCCAACGTCCTGACTTTC. Amino acid sequence: CASKRDSGANVLTF. The chain uses TRBV5-1 and TRBJ2-6; D might be TRBD2 (5 bases). The CDR3 totals 14 residues. Trimming took 6 bases from V and 0 from J, leaving 7 bases between them. CDR1 is SGHRS and CDR2 is YFSETQ in the germline V gene.

This clonotype showed up just a few times. This chain connects TRBV20-1 to TRBJ2-1; D remains ambiguous. CDR1 and CDR2 (germline): DFQATT, SNEGSKA (reference sequence). The CDR3 is 12 amino acids. V was cut by 5 bases and J by 4 bases, with 9 bases left in between. CDR3: CSAGQRYNEQFF. CDR3 coding DNA: TGCAGTGCTGGGCAGAGATACAATGAGCAGTTCTTC.

This clonotype has a handful of counts. The chain links TRBV18 to TRBJ1-3; no definite D call. Germline V gene lookup returns CDR1 KGHSH and CDR2 LQKENI. The CDR3 is 15 residues long. Trimming took off 4 bases at V and 2 bases at J, with 12 bases between the two ends. CDR3: CASSHEPNAGNTIYF. For the CDR3, the DNA is TGTGCCAGCTCACATGAACCAAACGCTGGAAACACCATATATTTT.

There are many counts of this clonotype. The chain recombines TRBV5-1 with TRBJ2-1, with a tentative D call TRBD1 (6 bases). The germline CDR1 and CDR2 sequences are SGHRS and YFSETQ. This CDR3 has 14 amino acids. With 5 bases removed from V and 3 bases from J, the gap between germline ends came to 12 bases. CDR3 nucleotide sequence: TGCGCCAGCAGGAGGGGGAATGACTACAATGAGCAGTTCTTC. This sequence encodes CASRRGNDYNEQFF.

This clonotype showed up just a few times. The gene calls are TRBV28 and TRBJ2-3; the D gene is possibly TRBD2 (5 bases). The CDR3 spans 16 residues. The germline V gene encodes CDR1 MDHEN and CDR2 SYDVKM. Trimming pared 7 bases from V and 6 bases from J, leaving 23 bases between. Here the CDR3 DNA reads TGTGCCAGCATGCGGGTTCGAGGAGTGAGCATGGATACGCAGTATTTT. This gives the protein CASMRVRGVSMDTQYF.

This clonotype was counted many times. The gene calls are TRBV12-3 or TRBV12-4 and TRBJ2-3; TRBD1 is a possible D gene (6 bases). Trimming pared 3 bases from V and 2 bases from J, leaving 9 bases between. The CDR3 extends over 14 amino acids. The CDR3 DNA sequence: TGTGCCAGCAGTTTCACAGGGACCACAGATACGCAGTATTTT. Amino acids: CASSFTGTTDTQYF.

This clonotype showed up many times. The chain couples TRBV6-5 to TRBJ2-1; 10 nucleotides agree with TRBD2. Germline lookup yields CDR1 MNHEY and CDR2 SVGAGI. This CDR3 comprises 17 residues. Unmatched junction bases numbered 9, after V lost 0 bases and J lost 7 bases. DNA of the CDR3: TGTGCCAGCAGTTACTCCATCCTACTAGCGGGGAAGAATGAGCAGTTCTTC. Its translation is CASSYSILLAGKNEQFF.

The chain combines TRBV4-2 with TRBJ2-1, with D perhaps matching TRBD2 (5 bases). Germline assignment: CDR1 LGHNA and CDR2 YNFKEQ. Trimming took off 0 bases at V and 8 bases at J, with 11 bases between the two ends. The CDR3 is made up of 14 amino acids. DNA for the CDR3: TGTGCCAGCAGCCAAGAAGAGGAGGCCTATGAGCAGTTCTTC. Its translation: CASSQEEEAYEQFF.

The chain joins TRBV11-2 to TRBJ1-2, with D unclear. This CDR3 comprises 14 residues. Looked up from germline, CDR1 is SGHAT and CDR2 is FQNNGV. Trimming shortened V by 5 bases and J by 2 bases, and 12 bases separated the two germline ends. CDR3 amino acids: CASSNRTRNYGYTF. The CDR3 DNA sequence: TGTGCCAGCAGCAACCGGACGAGGAACTATGGCTACACCTTC.